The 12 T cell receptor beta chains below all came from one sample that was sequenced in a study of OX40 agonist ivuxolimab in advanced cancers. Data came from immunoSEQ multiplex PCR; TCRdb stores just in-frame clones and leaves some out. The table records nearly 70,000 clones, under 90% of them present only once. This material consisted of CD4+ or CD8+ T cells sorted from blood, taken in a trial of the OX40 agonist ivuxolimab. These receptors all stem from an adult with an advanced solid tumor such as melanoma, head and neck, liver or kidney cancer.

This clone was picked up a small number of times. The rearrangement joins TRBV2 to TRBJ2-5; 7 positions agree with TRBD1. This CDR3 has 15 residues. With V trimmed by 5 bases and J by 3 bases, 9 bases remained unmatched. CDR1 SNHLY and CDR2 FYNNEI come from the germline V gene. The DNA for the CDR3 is TGTGCCAGCAGTTTACAGGGGATGGGTAAAGAGACCCAGTACTTC. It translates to CASSLQGMGKETQYF.

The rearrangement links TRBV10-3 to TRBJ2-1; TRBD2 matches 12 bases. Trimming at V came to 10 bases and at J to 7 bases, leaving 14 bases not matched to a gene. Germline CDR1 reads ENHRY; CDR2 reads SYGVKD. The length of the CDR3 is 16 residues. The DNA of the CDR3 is TGTGCCACCGAACCCATGACTAGCGGGAGAGGAAATGAGCAGTTCTTC. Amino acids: CATEPMTSGRGNEQFF.

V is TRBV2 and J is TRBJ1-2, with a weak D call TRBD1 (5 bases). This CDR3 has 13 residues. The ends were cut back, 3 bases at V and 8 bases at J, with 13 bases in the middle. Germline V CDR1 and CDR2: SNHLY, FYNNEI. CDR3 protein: CASSERREGGYTF. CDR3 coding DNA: TGTGCCAGCAGTGAGCGCAGGGAAGGAGGCTACACCTTC.

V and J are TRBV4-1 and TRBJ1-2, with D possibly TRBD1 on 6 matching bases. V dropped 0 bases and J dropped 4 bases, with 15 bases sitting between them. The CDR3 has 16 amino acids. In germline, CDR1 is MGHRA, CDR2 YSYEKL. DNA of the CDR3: TGCGCCAGCAGCCAAGATTTCGGAGGGGGGGGCTATGGCTACACCTTC. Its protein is CASSQDFGGGGYGYTF.

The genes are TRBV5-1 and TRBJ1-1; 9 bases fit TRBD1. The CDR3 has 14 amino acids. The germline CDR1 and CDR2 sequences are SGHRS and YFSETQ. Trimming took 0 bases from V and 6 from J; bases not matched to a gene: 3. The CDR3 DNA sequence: TGCGCCAGCAGCTTGGGACAGGGGGTCCCTGAAGCTTTCTTT. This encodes CASSLGQGVPEAFF.

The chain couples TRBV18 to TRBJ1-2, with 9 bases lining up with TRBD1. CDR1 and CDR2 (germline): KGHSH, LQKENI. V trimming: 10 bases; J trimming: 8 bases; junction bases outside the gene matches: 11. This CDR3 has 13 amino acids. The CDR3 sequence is CATPPGTGNGYTF. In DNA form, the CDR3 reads TGTGCCACCCCCCCGGGGACAGGGAACGGCTACACCTTC.

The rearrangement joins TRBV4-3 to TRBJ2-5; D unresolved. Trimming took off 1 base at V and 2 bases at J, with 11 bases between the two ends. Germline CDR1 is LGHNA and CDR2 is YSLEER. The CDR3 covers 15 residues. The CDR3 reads CASSQVGRKQETQYF. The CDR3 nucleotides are TGCGCCAGCAGCCAAGTAGGTAGGAAGCAAGAGACCCAGTACTTC.

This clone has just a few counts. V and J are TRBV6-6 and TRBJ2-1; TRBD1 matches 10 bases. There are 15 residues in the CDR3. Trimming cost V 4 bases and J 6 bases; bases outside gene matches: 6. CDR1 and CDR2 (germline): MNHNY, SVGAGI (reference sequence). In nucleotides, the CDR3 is TGTGCCAGCAGTTCCGGACAGGGGGATGGCAATGAGCAGTTCTTC. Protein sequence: CASSSGQGDGNEQFF.

The CDR3 reads CASSAGARNTIYF. In nucleotides, the CDR3 is TGCGCCAGCAGTGCCGGGGCCCGAAACACCATATATTTT. This sequence joins TRBV10-2 and TRBJ1-3; D is perhaps TRBD1 (5 bases). V shed 4 bases and J shed 5 bases, with 9 bases lying between them. Germline V gene data show CDR1 as WSHSY and CDR2 as SAAADI. The CDR3 contains 13 residues.

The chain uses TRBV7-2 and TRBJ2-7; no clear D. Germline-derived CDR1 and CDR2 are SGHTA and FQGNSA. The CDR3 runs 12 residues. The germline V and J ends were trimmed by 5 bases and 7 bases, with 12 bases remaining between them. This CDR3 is CASSPYTKEQYF. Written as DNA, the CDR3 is TGTGCCAGCAGCCCTTACACGAAAGAGCAGTACTTC.

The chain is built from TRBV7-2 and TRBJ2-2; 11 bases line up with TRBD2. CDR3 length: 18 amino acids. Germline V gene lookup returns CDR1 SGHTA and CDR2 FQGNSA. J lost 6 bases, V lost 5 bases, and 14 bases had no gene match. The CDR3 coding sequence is TGTGCCAGCAGCAGCTTCCCTCTAGCGGGAGGTATCGCCGGGGAGCTGTTTTTT. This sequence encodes CASSSFPLAGGIAGELFF.

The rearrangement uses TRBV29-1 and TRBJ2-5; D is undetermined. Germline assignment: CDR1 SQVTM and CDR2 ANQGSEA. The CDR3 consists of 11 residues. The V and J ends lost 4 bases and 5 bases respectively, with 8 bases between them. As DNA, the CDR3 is TGCAGCGTTGTCCATGGGGAGACCCAGTACTTC. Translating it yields CSVVHGETQYF.